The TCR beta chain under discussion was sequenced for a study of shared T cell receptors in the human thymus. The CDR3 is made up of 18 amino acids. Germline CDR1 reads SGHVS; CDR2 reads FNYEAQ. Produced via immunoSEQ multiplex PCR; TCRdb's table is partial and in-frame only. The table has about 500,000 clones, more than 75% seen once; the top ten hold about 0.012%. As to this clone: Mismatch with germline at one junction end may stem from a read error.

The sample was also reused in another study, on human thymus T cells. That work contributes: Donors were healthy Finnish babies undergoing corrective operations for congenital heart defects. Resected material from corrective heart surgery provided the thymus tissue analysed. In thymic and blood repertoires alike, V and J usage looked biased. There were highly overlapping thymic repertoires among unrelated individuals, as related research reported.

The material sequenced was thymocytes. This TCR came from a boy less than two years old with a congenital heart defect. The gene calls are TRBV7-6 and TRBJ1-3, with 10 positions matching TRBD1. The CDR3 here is CASSLGRRQGANGNTVYF. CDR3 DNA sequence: TGTGCCAGCAGCTTAGGGCGCCGACAGGGGGCAAATGGAAACACCGTATATTTT.